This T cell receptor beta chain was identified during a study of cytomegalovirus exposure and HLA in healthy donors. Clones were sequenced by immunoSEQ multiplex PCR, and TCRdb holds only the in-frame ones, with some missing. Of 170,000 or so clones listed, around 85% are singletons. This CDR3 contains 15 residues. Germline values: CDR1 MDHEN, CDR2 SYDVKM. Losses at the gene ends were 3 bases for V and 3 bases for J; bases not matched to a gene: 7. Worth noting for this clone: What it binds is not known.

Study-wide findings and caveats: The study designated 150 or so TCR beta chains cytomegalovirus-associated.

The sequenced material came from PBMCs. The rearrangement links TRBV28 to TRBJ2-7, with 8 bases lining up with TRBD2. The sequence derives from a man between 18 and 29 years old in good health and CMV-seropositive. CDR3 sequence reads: CASSLEPGLGYEQYF. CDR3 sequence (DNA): TGTGCCAGCAGTTTGGAACCGGGACTAGGCTACGAGCAGTACTTC. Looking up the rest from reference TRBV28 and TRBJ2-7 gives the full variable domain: DVKVTQSSRYLVKRTGEKVFLECVQDMDHENMFWYRQDPGLGLRLIYFSYDVKMKEKGDIPEGYSVSREKKERFSLILESASTNQTSMYLCASSLEPGLGYEQYFGPGTRLTVT.